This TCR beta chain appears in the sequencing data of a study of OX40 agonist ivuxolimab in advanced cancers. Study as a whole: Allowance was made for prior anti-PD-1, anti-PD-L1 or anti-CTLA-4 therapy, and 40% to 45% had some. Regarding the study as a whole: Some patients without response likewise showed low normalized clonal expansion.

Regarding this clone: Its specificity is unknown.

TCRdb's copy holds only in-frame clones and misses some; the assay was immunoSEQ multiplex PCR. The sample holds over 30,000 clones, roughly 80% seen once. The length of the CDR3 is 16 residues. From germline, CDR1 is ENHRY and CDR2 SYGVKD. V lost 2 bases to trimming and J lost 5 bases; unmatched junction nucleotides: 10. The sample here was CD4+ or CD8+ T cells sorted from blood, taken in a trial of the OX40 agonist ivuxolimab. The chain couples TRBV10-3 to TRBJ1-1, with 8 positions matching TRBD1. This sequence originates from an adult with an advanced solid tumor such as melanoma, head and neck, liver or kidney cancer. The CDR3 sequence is CAISEPPQGVVTEAFF. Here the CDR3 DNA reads TGTGCCATCAGTGAGCCACCACAGGGGGTGGTGACTGAAGCTTTCTTT.